This T cell receptor (beta chain) was sequenced in a study of cytomegalovirus exposure and HLA in healthy donors. General observations from the study: In a later analysis, productive TCRs from donors in an Asian-associated ancestry cluster reportedly carried fewer N-insertions than the cohort mean. It was 150 or so TCR beta chains that were listed as cytomegalovirus-associated. Presence/absence analyses assumed roughly uniform sequencing depth across donors, which may not hold.

PCR used 60 Vbeta primers and 13 Jbeta primers. Assay: immunoSEQ multiplex PCR; the TCRdb copy retains only in-frame clones and omits some. The profile shows over 100,000 clones, around 80% of them singletons. Of note for this clone: The antigen remains undetermined.

The source material was PBMCs. This sequence originates from a female donor in good health and CMV-seronegative.

CDR3 in DNA: TGTGCCAGCAGCGTAGTAGCCGGTGGGGAAGCTTTCTTT. Protein product: CASSVVAGGEAFF. The rearrangement uses TRBV9 and TRBJ1-1; no reliable D call. Germline V CDR1 and CDR2: SGDLS, YYNGEE. This CDR3 spans 13 amino acids. V was shortened by 0 bases and J by 8 bases, with 11 bases between the two germline ends.